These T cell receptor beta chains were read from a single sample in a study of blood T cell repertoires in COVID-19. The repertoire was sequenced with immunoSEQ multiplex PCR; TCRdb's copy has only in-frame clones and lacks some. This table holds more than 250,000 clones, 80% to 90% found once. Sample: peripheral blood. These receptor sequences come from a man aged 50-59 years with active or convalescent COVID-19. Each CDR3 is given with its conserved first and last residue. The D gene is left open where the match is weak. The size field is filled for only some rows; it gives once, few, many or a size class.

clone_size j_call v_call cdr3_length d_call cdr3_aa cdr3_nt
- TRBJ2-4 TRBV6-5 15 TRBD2 CASRARLAGENIQYF TGTGCCAGCAGAGCAAGACTAGCGGGGGAAAACATTCAGTACTTC
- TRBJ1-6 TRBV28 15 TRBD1 CASSVRQGEGSPLHF TGTGCCAGCAGTGTAAGACAGGGCGAGGGTTCACCCCTCCACTTT
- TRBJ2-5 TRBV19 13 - CASSPQAPGTQYF TGTGCCAGTAGTCCACAGGCCCCTGGGACCCAGTACTTC
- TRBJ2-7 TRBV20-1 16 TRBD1 CSASKWTGSGSYEQYF TGCAGTGCTAGTAAATGGACAGGGTCGGGGTCCTACGAGCAGTACTTC
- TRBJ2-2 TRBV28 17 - CASSMAGAALGTGELFF TGTGCCAGCAGTATGGCGGGGGCAGCCCTTGGCACCGGGGAGCTGTTTTTT
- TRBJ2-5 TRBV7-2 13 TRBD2 CASSYLAGETQYF TGTGCCAGCAGTTATCTAGCGGGAGAGACCCAGTACTTC
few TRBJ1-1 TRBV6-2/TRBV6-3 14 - CASSYGHLNTEAFF TGTGCCAGCAGTTACGGACACCTGAACACTGAAGCTTTCTTT
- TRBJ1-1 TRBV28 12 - CASSLRGLEAFF TGTGCCAGCAGTTTAAGGGGGTTGGAAGCTTTCTTT
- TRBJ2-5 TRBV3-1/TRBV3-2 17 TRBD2 CASSQTSGRGHGETQYF TGTGCCAGCAGTCAGACTAGCGGGAGAGGCCATGGGGAGACCCAGTACTTC
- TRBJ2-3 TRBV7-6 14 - CASSSNSNQDTQYF TGTGCCAGCAGCTCCAACTCGAACCAAGATACGCAGTATTTT
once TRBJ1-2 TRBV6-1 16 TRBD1 CASSQGTGTGNYGYTF TGTGCCAGCAGTCAAGGGACCGGGACAGGGAACTATGGCTACACCTTC
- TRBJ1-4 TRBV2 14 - CASRRRLTNEKLFF TGTGCCAGCCGGAGACGGTTGACTAATGAAAAACTGTTTTTT
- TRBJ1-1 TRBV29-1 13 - CSVELQVDTEAFF TGCAGCGTTGAATTACAGGTGGACACTGAAGCTTTCTTT
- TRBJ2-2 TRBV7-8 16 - CASSLEMGANTGELFF TGTGCCAGCAGCTTAGAGATGGGCGCGAACACCGGGGAGCTGTTTTTT
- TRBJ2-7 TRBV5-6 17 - CASSLFMSGVGDYEQYF TGTGCCAGCAGCTTGTTCATGTCTGGAGTTGGAGACTACGAGCAGTACTTC
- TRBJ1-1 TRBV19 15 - CASSRGGAPNTEAFF TGTGCCAGTAGTAGGGGAGGGGCCCCTAACACTGAAGCTTTCTTT
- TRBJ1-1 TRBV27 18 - CASSFPPGGGNPNTEAFF TGTGCCAGCAGTTTCCCCCCGGGAGGGGGGAACCCTAACACTGAAGCTTTCTTT
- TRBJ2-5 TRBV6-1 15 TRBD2 CASSELGTSFETQYF TGTGCCAGCAGTGAACTCGGGACTAGTTTTGAGACCCAGTACTTC
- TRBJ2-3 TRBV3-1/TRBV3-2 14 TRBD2 CASAGGSETDTQYF TGTGCCAGCGCGGGGGGGAGCGAGACAGATACGCAGTATTTT
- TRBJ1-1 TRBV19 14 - CASSIPGALTEAFF TGTGCCAGTAGTATCCCAGGGGCGCTCACTGAAGCTTTCTTT
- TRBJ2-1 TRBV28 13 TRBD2 CASSPGGMNEQFF TGTGCCAGCAGTCCGGGGGGGATGAATGAGCAGTTCTTC
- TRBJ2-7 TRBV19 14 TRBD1 CASSLWTGSYEQYF TGTGCCAGTAGTCTCTGGACAGGTTCCTACGAGCAGTACTTC
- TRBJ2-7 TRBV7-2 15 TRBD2 CASRRTSGDSYEQYF TGTGCCAGCCGCCGGACTAGCGGGGACTCCTACGAGCAGTACTTC
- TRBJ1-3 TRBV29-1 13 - CSGARVPGNTIYF TGCAGCGGCGCGCGGGTACCTGGAAACACCATATATTTT
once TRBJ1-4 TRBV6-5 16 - CASSYSRGTTNEKLFF TGTGCCAGCAGTTATTCACGGGGTACAACTAATGAAAAACTGTTTTTT
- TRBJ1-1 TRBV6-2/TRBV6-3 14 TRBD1 CASSPDRQNTEAFF TGTGCCAGCAGCCCGGACAGGCAGAACACTGAAGCTTTCTTT
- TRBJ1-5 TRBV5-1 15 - CASSLVGGATQPQHF TGCGCCAGCAGCTTGGTGGGGGGGGCGACTCAGCCCCAGCATTTT
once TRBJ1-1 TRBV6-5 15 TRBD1 CASSYSRGVNTEAFF TGTGCCAGCAGTTACAGCAGGGGGGTGAACACTGAAGCTTTCTTT
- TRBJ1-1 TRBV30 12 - CAWGGSNTEAFF TGTGCCTGGGGGGGGAGTAACACTGAAGCTTTCTTT
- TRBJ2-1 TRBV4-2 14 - CASSQDRAPNEQFF TGTGCCAGCAGCCAAGATCGCGCGCCGAATGAGCAGTTCTTC
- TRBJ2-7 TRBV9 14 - CASSVRQVPYEQYF TGTGCCAGCAGCGTAAGGCAGGTTCCCTACGAGCAGTACTTC
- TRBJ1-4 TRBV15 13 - CATSRDRNEKLFF TGTGCCACCAGCAGAGATCGGAATGAAAAACTGTTTTTT
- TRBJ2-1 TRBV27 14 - CASSLAGSYNEQFF TGTGCCAGCAGTTTAGCAGGTTCCTACAATGAGCAGTTCTTC
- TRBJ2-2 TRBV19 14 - CASSAGPSSGELFF TGTGCCAGTAGTGCGGGCCCGTCGTCGGGGGAGCTGTTTTTT
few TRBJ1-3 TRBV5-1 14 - CASSLADNGNTIYF TGCGCCAGCAGCTTGGCAGATAATGGAAACACCATATATTTT
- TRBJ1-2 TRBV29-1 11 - CSVEGGRGYTF TGCAGCGTTGAGGGAGGAAGGGGCTACACCTTC
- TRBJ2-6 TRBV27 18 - CASSLLSRIPSGANVLTF TGTGCCAGCAGTTTATTATCCAGAATACCCTCTGGGGCCAACGTCCTGACTTTC
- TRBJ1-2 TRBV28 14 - CASSIQQGVSGYTF TGTGCCAGCAGTATCCAACAGGGAGTTAGTGGCTACACCTTC
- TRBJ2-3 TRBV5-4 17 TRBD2 CASSLAGSGGYTDTQYF TGTGCCAGCAGCTTGGCGGGGTCGGGGGGTTACACAGATACGCAGTATTTT
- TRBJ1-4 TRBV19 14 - CASSQRRVGEKLFF TGTGCCAGTAGTCAGAGGAGGGTCGGGGAAAAACTGTTTTTT
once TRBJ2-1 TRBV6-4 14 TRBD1 CASSANTGGNEQFF TGTGCCAGCAGTGCCAACACAGGGGGCAATGAGCAGTTCTTC
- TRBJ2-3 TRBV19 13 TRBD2 CASSWTRPDTQYF TGTGCCAGTAGCTGGACTAGACCAGATACGCAGTATTTT
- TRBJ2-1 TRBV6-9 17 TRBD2 CASSYSRLAGVYNEQFF TGTGCCAGCAGTTATTCGAGACTAGCGGGGGTATACAATGAGCAGTTCTTC
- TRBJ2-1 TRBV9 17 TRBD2 CASSRPLSGRPYNEQFF TGTGCCAGCAGCCGGCCTCTAAGCGGGAGGCCCTACAATGAGCAGTTCTTC
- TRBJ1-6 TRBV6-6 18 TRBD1 CASSRTWWGQGEGSPLHF TGTGCCAGCAGTCGAACCTGGTGGGGACAGGGGGAAGGCTCACCCCTCCACTTT
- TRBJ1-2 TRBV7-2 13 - CASSSRGSYGYTF TGTGCCAGCAGCTCCAGGGGCAGCTATGGCTACACCTTC
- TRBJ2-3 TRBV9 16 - CASSVGIGISTDTQYF TGTGCCAGCAGCGTAGGGATCGGGATAAGCACAGATACGCAGTATTTT
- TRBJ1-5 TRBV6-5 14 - CASSPWGGDQPQHF TGTGCCAGCAGTCCCTGGGGAGGCGATCAGCCCCAGCATTTT
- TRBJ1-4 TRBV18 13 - CASSVPGSEKLFF TGTGCCAGCTCAGTCCCCGGGAGTGAAAAACTGTTTTTT
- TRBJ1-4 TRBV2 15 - CASSDRGALNEKLFF TGTGCCAGCAGTGACCGGGGGGCCCTTAATGAAAAACTGTTTTTT
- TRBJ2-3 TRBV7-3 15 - CASSGIKQGTDTQYF TGTGCCAGCAGCGGTATCAAACAGGGTACAGATACGCAGTATTTT
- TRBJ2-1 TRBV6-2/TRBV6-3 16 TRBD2 CASSYKGLAGGHEQFF TGTGCCAGCAGTTACAAGGGACTAGCGGGAGGCCATGAGCAGTTCTTC